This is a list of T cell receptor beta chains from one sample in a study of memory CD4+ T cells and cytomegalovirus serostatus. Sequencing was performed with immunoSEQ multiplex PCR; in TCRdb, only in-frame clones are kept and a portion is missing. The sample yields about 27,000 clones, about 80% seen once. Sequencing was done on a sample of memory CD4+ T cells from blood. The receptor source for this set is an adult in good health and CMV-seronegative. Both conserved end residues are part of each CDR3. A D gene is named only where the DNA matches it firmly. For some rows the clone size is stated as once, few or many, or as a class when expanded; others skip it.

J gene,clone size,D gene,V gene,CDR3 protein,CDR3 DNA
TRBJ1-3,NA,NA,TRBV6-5,CARDTRGDPGNTIYF,TGTGCCAGGGACACCAGGGGAGACCCTGGAAACACCATATATTTT
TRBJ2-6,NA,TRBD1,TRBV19,CASTQTGSGANVLTF,TGTGCCAGTACCCAGACAGGGTCTGGGGCCAACGTCCTGACTTTC
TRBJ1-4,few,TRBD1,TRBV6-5,CASSYSGTGHEKLFF,TGTGCCAGCAGTTACTCGGGGACAGGGCACGAAAAACTGTTTTTT
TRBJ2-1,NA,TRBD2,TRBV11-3,CASSLGTSGSNEQFF,TGTGCCAGCAGCTTAGGGACTAGCGGGAGTAATGAGCAGTTCTTC
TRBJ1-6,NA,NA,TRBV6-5,CASSYVSSSPLHF,TGTGCCAGCAGTTACGTTTCGAGTTCACCCCTCCACTTT
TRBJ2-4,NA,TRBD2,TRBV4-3,CASSLSGTKNIQYF,TGCGCCAGCAGCCTTAGCGGGACCAAAAACATTCAGTACTTC
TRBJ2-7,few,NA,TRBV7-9,CASSLPRNSYEQYF,TGTGCCAGCAGCTTACCCAGAAACTCCTACGAGCAGTACTTC
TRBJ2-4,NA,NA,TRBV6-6,CASSYDLKGSNIQYF,TGTGCCAGCAGTTACGATCTAAAGGGGTCGAACATTCAGTACTTC
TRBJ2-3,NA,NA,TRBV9,CASSVSPGATSTDTQYF,TGTGCCAGCAGCGTCTCTCCTGGCGCTACTAGCACAGATACGCAGTATTTT
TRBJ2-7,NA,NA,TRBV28,CASSLPRGFYEQYF,TGTGCCAGCAGTCTACCCCGGGGGTTCTACGAGCAGTACTTC
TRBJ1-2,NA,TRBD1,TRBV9,CASSASGGDYGYTF,TGTGCCAGCAGCGCCTCAGGGGGTGACTATGGCTACACCTTC
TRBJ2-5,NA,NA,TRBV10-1,CASSEGLSPETQYF,TGCGCCAGCAGTGAGGGACTATCCCCAGAGACCCAGTACTTC
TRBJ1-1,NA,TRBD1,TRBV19,CASSSHGTGNTEAFF,TGTGCCAGTAGTAGCCACGGGACAGGGAACACTGAAGCTTTCTTT
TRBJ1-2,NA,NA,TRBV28,CASSSPPIYGYTF,TGTGCCAGCAGTTCCCCTCCGATCTATGGCTACACCTTC
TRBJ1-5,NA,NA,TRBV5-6,CASSRGQLNQPQHF,TGTGCCAGCAGCCGAGGACAGCTAAATCAGCCCCAGCATTTT
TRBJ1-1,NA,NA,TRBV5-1,CASSFQGTGDTEAFF,TGCGCCAGCAGTTTTCAGGGCACCGGAGATACTGAAGCTTTCTTT
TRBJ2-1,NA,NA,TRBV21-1,CARDRTGGGRMTHYNEQFF,TGTGCCAGGGACCGGACAGGTGGCGGGAGAATGACCCATTACAATGAGCAGTTCTTC
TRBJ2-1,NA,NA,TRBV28,CASSFLRAGENEQFF,TGTGCCAGCAGTTTCCTCCGAGCGGGTGAAAATGAGCAGTTCTTC
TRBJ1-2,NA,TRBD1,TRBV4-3,CASSQGQGAEGYTF,TGCGCCAGCAGCCAAGGACAGGGGGCGGAAGGCTACACCTTC
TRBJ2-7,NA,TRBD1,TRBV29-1,CSARQGPIYEQYF,TGCAGCGCAAGACAGGGACCCATCTACGAGCAGTACTTC
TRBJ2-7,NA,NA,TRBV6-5,CASSRGLSYEQYF,TGTGCCAGCAGTAGAGGACTATCCTACGAGCAGTACTTC
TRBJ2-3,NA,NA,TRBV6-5,CASSKTGTNTDTQYF,TGTGCCAGCAGCAAAACCGGGACGAATACAGATACGCAGTATTTT
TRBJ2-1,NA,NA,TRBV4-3,CASSPQSGSYNEQFF,TGCGCCAGCAGCCCCCAAAGCGGATCCTACAATGAGCAGTTCTTC
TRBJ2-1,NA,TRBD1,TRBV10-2,CASSAQGNEQFF,TGCGCCAGCAGCGCACAGGGGAATGAGCAGTTCTTC
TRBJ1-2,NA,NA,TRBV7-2,CASSLPTGPRGATF,TGTGCCAGCAGCCTACCAACAGGGCCGAGGGGTGCCACCTTC
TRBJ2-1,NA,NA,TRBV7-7,CASSLDTHNEQFF,TGTGCCAGCAGCTTGGACACACACAATGAGCAGTTCTTC
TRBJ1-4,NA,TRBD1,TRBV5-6,CASSYNTGGVEKLFF,TGTGCCAGCAGCTACAATACAGGGGGCGTTGAAAAACTGTTTTTT
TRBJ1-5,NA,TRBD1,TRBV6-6,CASSLVSGGNQPQHF,TGTGCCAGCAGTCTAGTATCAGGGGGAAATCAGCCCCAGCATTTT
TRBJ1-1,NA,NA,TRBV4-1,CASSQDAPLYTEAFF,TGCGCCAGCAGCCAAGATGCGCCCTTATACACTGAAGCTTTCTTT
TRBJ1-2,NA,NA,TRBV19,CASSDRDILKGDYTF,TGTGCCAGTAGTGACCGGGACATCTTAAAGGGGGACTACACCTTC
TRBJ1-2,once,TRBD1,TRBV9,CASSVQSWDSYGYTF,TGTGCCAGCAGCGTCCAAAGCTGGGACAGCTATGGCTACACCTTC
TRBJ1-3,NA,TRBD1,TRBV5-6,CASSRDSYVSGNTIYF,TGTGCCAGCAGCCGGGACAGCTACGTCTCTGGAAACACCATATATTTT
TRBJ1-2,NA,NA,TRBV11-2,CASSLGTGNYGYTF,TGTGCCAGCAGCTTAGGTACAGGAAACTATGGCTACACCTTC
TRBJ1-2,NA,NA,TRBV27,CASSLTRNTPKPTF,TGTGCCAGCAGCCTGACACGAAATACTCCCAAGCCCACCTTC
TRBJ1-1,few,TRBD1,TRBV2,CASRGQGRSTEAFF,TGTGCCAGCAGGGGACAGGGGCGGAGTACTGAAGCTTTCTTT
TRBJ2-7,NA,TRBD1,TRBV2,CATFQPGQGYEQYF,TGTGCCACCTTCCAACCGGGACAGGGCTACGAGCAGTACTTC
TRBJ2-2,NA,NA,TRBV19,CASSRAREYTGELFF,TGTGCCAGTAGTAGGGCCAGGGAATACACCGGGGAGCTGTTTTTT
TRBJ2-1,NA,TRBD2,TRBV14,CASSQDGTSGRLANEQFF,TGTGCCAGCAGCCAAGATGGGACTAGCGGGAGGTTGGCCAATGAGCAGTTCTTC
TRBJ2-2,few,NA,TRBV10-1,CASSDRLNTGELFF,TGCGCCAGCAGTGACAGGTTGAACACCGGGGAGCTGTTTTTT
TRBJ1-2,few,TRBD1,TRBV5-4,CASSLDRGRYGYTF,TGTGCCAGCAGCCTCGACAGGGGACGATATGGCTACACCTTC
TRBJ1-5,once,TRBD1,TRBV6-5,CASSRDSYNQPQHF,TGTGCCAGCAGCCGGGACAGTTACAATCAGCCCCAGCATTTT
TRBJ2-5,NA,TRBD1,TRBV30,CAWSGTGGEQYF,TGTGCCTGGAGTGGGACAGGGGGGGAGCAGTACTTC
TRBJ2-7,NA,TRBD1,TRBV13,CASSLLFSWTGRNEQYF,TGTGCCAGCAGCTTACTCTTTAGCTGGACAGGGAGGAACGAGCAGTACTTC
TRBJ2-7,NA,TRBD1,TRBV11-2,CASSLATGTGSYEQYF,TGTGCCAGCAGCCTAGCCACCGGGACAGGGAGCTACGAGCAGTACTTC